This T cell receptor beta chain was captured in a study of blood T cell repertoires in COVID-19. Study summary: Samples came from the United States, Italy and Spain, spanning acute and convalescent COVID-19. T cells, B-cell-depleted T cells, or PBMCs supplied cDNA or gDNA.

As originally analysed: Amplified reference gene primers provided the basis for estimating nucleated cell counts. Sequenced by immunoSEQ multiplex PCR; TCRdb stores in-frame clones only, minus some. That table furnishes V, J and clone size, whereas the DNA furnished D and trimming. The repertoire holds around 270,000 clones, with about 87% as singletons. CDR1 is SGHNT and CDR2 is YENEEA in the germline V gene. The length of the CDR3 is 11 residues. V lost 5 bases, J lost 7 bases, and 5 bases lay in between. The sequenced sample consisted of peripheral blood. This chain uses TRBV11-3 with TRBJ2-2; D gene ambiguous. The clonotype comes from a man aged 60 to 69 who had recovered from COVID-19. The CDR3 nucleotides read TGTGCCAGCAGCCCCTTCGGGGAGCTGTTTTTT. Translating it yields CASSPFGELFF.